The 6 T cell receptor beta chains in this list originate from one sample, sequenced in a study of blood T cell repertoires in COVID-19. Here immunoSEQ multiplex PCR was the method, and the copy in TCRdb shows in-frame clones only, minus some. The table lists about 95,000 clones, around 89% of them singletons, with around 2.9% in the top ten. Sequenced: peripheral blood. These receptors were collected from a man aged 50-59 years with COVID-19, enrolled during active disease.

This clone has only a few counts. The V gene is TRBV7-9, the J gene TRBJ1-2; tentative D call: TRBD1 (5 bases). CDR3 length equals 14 residues. Germline lookup yields CDR1 SEHNR and CDR2 FQNEAQ (reference sequence). V lost 2 bases to trimming and J lost 4 bases, with 11 bases between them. CDR3 amino acids: CASSLSGNSYGYTF. The CDR3 region has the DNA TGTGCCAGCAGCTTATCAGGGAACAGCTATGGCTACACCTTC.

The rearrangement joins TRBV11-1 to TRBJ2-2; a weak D match, TRBD2 (6 bases). CDR1 and CDR2 (germline): SGHAT, FQDESV (reference sequence). Trimming removed 3 bases from V and 1 base from J, with 12 bases in between. There are 16 residues in the CDR3. The CDR3 coding sequence is TGTGCCAGCAGCTTTTTCGCGGGGTGGAACACCGGGGAGCTGTTTTTT. The encoded protein is CASSFFAGWNTGELFF.

The genes are TRBV6-2 or TRBV6-3 and TRBJ2-7; 8 nucleotides match TRBD1. With 3 bases clipped from V and 7 bases from J, the junction kept 5 bases outside the gene matches. The germline V gene encodes CDR1 MNHEY and CDR2 SVGEGT. The CDR3 length is 13 residues. The CDR3 DNA follows: TGTGCCAGCAGTTATCAGGGGGCGGGAGAGCAGTACTTC. Amino acid sequence: CASSYQGAGEQYF.

The chain uses TRBV14 and TRBJ1-2; no reliable D call. CDR3 length: 12 residues. Germline V lookup: CDR1 SGHDN, CDR2 FVKESK. V lost 1 base and J lost 7, with 7 bases in between. The CDR3, as DNA: TGTGCCAGCAGCCAAGTTGGGAGTGGCTACACCTTC. It yields the protein CASSQVGSGYTF.

This clone is a singleton in its sample. The chain has TRBV12-2 and TRBJ1-6. TRBV12-2 is termed a pseudogene. This CDR3 has 18 residues. This chain's CDR3 is CASRPEAGGSSYNSPLHF. CDR3 nucleotide sequence: TGTGCAAGTCGCCCCGAGGCCGGGGGAAGCTCCTATAATTCACCCCTCCACTTT.

The CDR3 region is CAWSVEGQPQHF. In nucleotides, the CDR3 is TGTGCCTGGAGTGTAGAGGGACAGCCCCAGCATTTT. The V and J genes are TRBV30 and TRBJ1-5; D gene uncertain. V gave up 0 bases and J gave up 7 bases, with 7 bases separating them. CDR3 length equals 12 residues. Per the germline V gene, CDR1 is GTSNPN and CDR2 is SVGIG (reference sequence).